This TCR beta chain was retrieved from a study of OX40 agonist ivuxolimab in advanced cancers. About the research overall: Cancers in dose escalation were hepatocellular, melanoma, renal cell and head and neck. Study findings and constraints: The authors did not determine the antigen specificity of the expanded peripheral T cells. Some patients without response likewise showed low normalized clonal expansion.

This clone appeared once. Its specificity is not known. Clones were read by immunoSEQ multiplex PCR, and TCRdb kept only the in-frame ones, dropping some. The sample includes around 72,000 clones, about nine tenths seen only once; the top ten take around 8.3%. Sampling times: baseline, cycle 4 day 1, cycle 7 day 1. V dropped 7 bases and J dropped 5 bases, with 17 bases sitting between them. Germline values: CDR1 MNHNS, CDR2 SASEGT. The CDR3 consists of 14 residues. This sample comprised CD4+ or CD8+ T cells sorted from blood, obtained in a trial of the OX40 agonist ivuxolimab. The V call is TRBV6-1, the J call TRBJ2-5; D not resolved. This receptor was identified in an adult with an advanced solid tumor such as melanoma, head and neck, liver or kidney cancer. The CDR3 nucleotides read TGTGCCAGCAAGGAGCCCAGACGGGCGGAGACCCAGTACTTC. Translation gives CASKEPRRAETQYF.